The rows below give T cell receptor beta chains drawn from one sample of a study of PD-1 blockade in classical Hodgkin lymphoma. Some clones are missing from TCRdb's copy, which holds only in-frame ones; the method was immunoSEQ multiplex PCR. The top ten hold under 2% of the sample, which has over 85,000 clones, roughly 91% seen once. Sequencing was performed on peripheral blood mononuclear cells (PBMCs), taken before the fourth cycle of nivolumab. The receptors stem from a human donor with classical Hodgkin lymphoma. Each CDR3 is given with its conserved first and last residue. The order of the fields is clone size, D gene, J gene, V gene, CDR3 protein, CDR3 DNA. D genes are given only for firm matches. The size entry is marked missing in some rows and otherwise reads once, few, many or a size class.

>NA|TRBD2|TRBJ2-1|TRBV27
CARVSGNNPNEQFF
TGTGCCAGGGTTAGCGGGAACAACCCTAATGAGCAGTTCTTC
>NA|NA|TRBJ1-3|TRBV5-1
CASSLQGSGNTIYF
TGCGCCAGCAGCTTGCAGGGCTCTGGAAACACCATATATTTT
>NA|NA|TRBJ2-1|TRBV9
CASSVVQGSYNEQFF
TGTGCCAGCAGCGTAGTTCAGGGGTCCTACAATGAGCAGTTCTTC
>NA|NA|TRBJ2-5|TRBV2
CASSDYSSETQYF
TGTGCCAGCAGTGATTATTCTAGCGAGACCCAGTACTTC
>NA|NA|TRBJ2-3|TRBV10-2
CASSESPSGRTDTQYF
TGCGCCAGCAGTGAGTCCCCAAGCGGGCGGACAGATACGCAGTATTTT
>NA|NA|TRBJ2-7|TRBV10-3
CATATYEQYF
TGTGCCACCGCGACCTACGAGCAGTACTTC
>NA|TRBD1|TRBJ2-7|TRBV6-5
CASSYSGTVSYEQYF
TGTGCCAGCAGTTACTCGGGGACAGTCTCCTACGAGCAGTACTTC
>NA|NA|TRBJ2-3|TRBV27
CASRHPRTDTQYF
TGTGCCAGCAGACACCCTAGGACAGATACGCAGTATTTT
>NA|TRBD2|TRBJ2-5|TRBV5-1
CASSFTAGVRETQYF
TGCGCCAGCAGCTTCACAGCGGGAGTAAGGGAGACCCAGTACTTC
>NA|TRBD1|TRBJ1-4|TRBV5-4
CASSLTGVNEKLFF
TGTGCCAGCAGCTTGACAGGGGTTAATGAAAAACTGTTTTTT
>NA|TRBD2|TRBJ2-2|TRBV28
CASSLFRTSGRRDGELFF
TGTGCCAGCAGTTTATTCCGGACTAGCGGGAGGAGGGACGGGGAGCTGTTTTTT
>NA|NA|TRBJ1-2|TRBV7-9
CASSRDRRIYGYTF
TGTGCCAGCAGCCGAGACAGGAGGATTTATGGCTACACCTTC
>NA|TRBD1|TRBJ1-2|TRBV28
CASSSGQVGVNGYTF
TGTGCCAGCAGTTCCGGACAGGTGGGAGTTAATGGCTACACCTTC
>NA|NA|TRBJ1-1|TRBV28
CASSSRQANTEAFF
TGTGCCAGCAGTTCCAGACAGGCGAACACTGAAGCTTTCTTT
>NA|NA|TRBJ1-5|TRBV6-4
CASSDEVGANQPQHF
TGTGCCAGCAGTGATGAGGTAGGGGCCAATCAGCCCCAGCATTTT
>NA|NA|TRBJ2-7|TRBV7-3
CASSLVGGYEQYF
TGTGCCAGCAGCTTAGTAGGCGGATACGAGCAGTACTTC
>NA|NA|TRBJ1-1|TRBV5-1
CASSPWGGSGTEAFF
TGCGCCAGCAGCCCCTGGGGCGGAAGCGGCACTGAAGCTTTCTTT
>NA|TRBD2|TRBJ2-3|TRBV5-8
CASSRLAGVGDTQYF
TGTGCCAGCAGCCGACTAGCGGGAGTCGGGGATACGCAGTATTTT
>NA|NA|TRBJ2-2|TRBV19
CASNPRPNTGELFF
TGTGCCAGTAACCCACGCCCTAACACCGGGGAGCTGTTTTTT
>NA|TRBD2|TRBJ2-1|TRBV27
CASSLSTGTSGSPNEQFF
TGTGCCAGCAGTTTATCGACCGGGACTAGCGGGAGCCCCAATGAGCAGTTCTTC
>NA|NA|TRBJ2-1|TRBV9
CASSYTDWSSYNEQFF
TGTGCCAGCAGTTATACGGACTGGAGCTCCTACAATGAGCAGTTCTTC
>NA|NA|TRBJ1-5|TRBV19
CASSVRRNQPQHF
TGTGCCAGTTCGGTAAGGAGAAATCAGCCCCAGCATTTT
>NA|TRBD2|TRBJ2-1|TRBV14
CASSRRLAGAYEQFF
TGTGCCAGCAGCCGGAGACTAGCGGGAGCCTATGAGCAGTTCTTC
>NA|NA|TRBJ2-3|TRBV28
CASSFPRSGITDTQYF
TGTGCCAGCAGTTTTCCCCGGTCTGGGATCACAGATACGCAGTATTTT
>few|NA|TRBJ1-1|TRBV27
CASSNTNLGTEAFF
TGTGCCAGCAGCAATACTAACCTGGGGACTGAAGCTTTCTTT
>NA|TRBD1|TRBJ2-1|TRBV18
CASSPLGQGALNEQFF
TGTGCCAGCTCACCACTAGGACAGGGGGCCCTCAATGAGCAGTTCTTC
>NA|NA|TRBJ2-7|TRBV19
CASSIQWGYEQYF
TGTGCCAGTAGTATACAATGGGGCTACGAGCAGTACTTC
>NA|NA|TRBJ2-1|TRBV28
CASSRTGASYNEQFF
TGTGCCAGCAGCCGGACGGGAGCTTCCTACAATGAGCAGTTCTTC
>NA|NA|TRBJ2-7|TRBV5-4
CASSLDLLGEQYF
TGTGCCAGCAGCTTAGACCTCTTGGGCGAGCAGTACTTC
>NA|NA|TRBJ2-6|TRBV9
CASSVAPEASGANVLTF
TGTGCCAGCAGCGTAGCCCCGGAAGCATCTGGGGCCAACGTCCTGACTTTC
>NA|TRBD1|TRBJ2-7|TRBV14
CASSLTQGNVLYF
TGTGCCAGCAGCCTAACACAGGGGAACGTGCTTTACTTC
>NA|NA|TRBJ2-2|TRBV27
CASSPQRGIGELFF
TGTGCCAGCAGTCCCCAACGGGGGATCGGGGAGCTGTTTTTT
>NA|TRBD1|TRBJ1-1|TRBV19
CASTHLHRGGTEAFF
TGTGCCAGTACCCACCTTCACAGGGGTGGGACTGAAGCTTTCTTT
>few|NA|TRBJ1-4|TRBV28
CASSLPGMGEKLFF
TGTGCCAGCAGTTTACCGGGGATGGGGGAAAAACTGTTTTTT
>NA|NA|TRBJ2-6|TRBV30
CAWGLTLGGANVLTF
TGTGCCTGGGGCCTTACTTTGGGAGGGGCCAACGTCCTGACTTTC
>few|TRBD1|TRBJ1-2|TRBV19
CASSIPGGASYGYTF
TGTGCCAGTAGTATCCCAGGGGGCGCCAGCTATGGCTACACCTTC
>NA|NA|TRBJ1-1|TRBV6-1
CASSSQVMNTEAFF
TGTGCCAGCAGTTCCCAGGTAATGAACACTGAAGCTTTCTTT
>NA|NA|TRBJ2-5|TRBV29-1
CSFYIEETQYF
TGCAGCTTTTACATCGAAGAGACCCAGTACTTC
>once|NA|TRBJ1-5|TRBV6-5
CASSYGGKDQPQHF
TGTGCCAGCAGTTACGGAGGGAAGGACCAGCCCCAGCATTTT
>NA|NA|TRBJ2-5|TRBV27
CASSFASFGVPETQYF
TGTGCCAGCAGTTTCGCGTCGTTCGGAGTCCCGGAGACCCAGTACTTC
>once|TRBD1|TRBJ2-3|TRBV5-6
CASRPDRGTDTQYF
TGTGCCAGCAGACCGGACAGGGGGACAGATACGCAGTATTTT
>NA|NA|TRBJ2-3|TRBV10-2
CASTPRPPGSAQGDTQYF
TGCGCCAGCACGCCCAGGCCTCCCGGATCGGCCCAGGGGGATACGCAGTATTTT
>NA|NA|TRBJ2-7|TRBV5-1
CASSSVSPSDPGTVSYEQYF
TGCGCCAGCAGCTCCGTATCTCCTTCAGACCCCGGGACGGTAAGTTACGAGCAGTACTTC
>NA|NA|TRBJ1-1|TRBV7-3
CASSLRQGDTEAFF
TGTGCCAGCAGCTTAAGGCAGGGAGACACTGAAGCTTTCTTT
>NA|NA|TRBJ2-5|TRBV29-1
CSVVWGGETQYF
TGCAGCGTTGTGTGGGGAGGCGAGACCCAGTACTTC
>NA|NA|TRBJ2-7|TRBV6-6
CASIPLQGSYEQYF
TGTGCCAGCATCCCCCTCCAGGGTAGCTACGAGCAGTACTTC
>once|TRBD2|TRBJ2-5|TRBV13
CASSPGLAVQETQYF
TGTGCCAGCAGCCCCGGACTAGCGGTTCAAGAGACCCAGTACTTC
>NA|NA|TRBJ1-3|TRBV5-1
CASSLDRDGNTIYF
TGCGCCAGCAGCTTGGACAGGGACGGAAACACCATATATTTT
>NA|NA|TRBJ2-7|TRBV6-6
CASSYSESREQYF
TGTGCCAGCAGTTACTCGGAATCCCGCGAGCAGTACTTC
>NA|TRBD2|TRBJ2-4|TRBV6-1
CASSGLAGALAAKNIQYF
TGTGCCAGCAGTGGACTAGCGGGAGCGCTCGCAGCCAAAAACATTCAGTACTTC
>NA|NA|TRBJ2-3|TRBV13
CASSSRRPMGDTQYF
TGTGCCAGCAGCTCTAGGCGCCCGATGGGGGATACGCAGTATTTT
>NA|TRBD1|TRBJ2-7|TRBV6-1
CASSEMNWGTEITWVYEQYF
TGTGCCAGCAGTGAAATGAATTGGGGGACAGAGATCACATGGGTCTACGAGCAGTACTTC
>NA|TRBD1|TRBJ1-5|TRBV10-3
CAISEAGDRNQPQHF
TGTGCCATCAGTGAGGCCGGGGACAGGAATCAGCCCCAGCATTTT
>NA|TRBD2|TRBJ2-7|TRBV14
CASSLRGGRSSYEQYF
TGTGCCAGCAGCCTCCGGGGGGGCAGGAGCTCCTACGAGCAGTACTTC
>NA|NA|TRBJ2-7|TRBV18
CASSGQLNSYEQYF
TGTGCCAGCTCCGGACAGTTAAACTCCTACGAGCAGTACTTC
>NA|NA|TRBJ2-3|TRBV30
CAWTPLALRRGDTQYF
TGTGCCTGGACCCCCTTAGCCCTCCGAAGGGGAGATACGCAGTATTTT
>NA|NA|TRBJ2-7|TRBV5-6
CASSYGFSYEQYF
TGTGCCAGCAGCTATGGGTTTTCCTACGAGCAGTACTTC
>NA|NA|TRBJ2-4|TRBV5-5
CASSQSGGLAKNIQYF
TGTGCCAGCAGCCAATCGGGGGGCCTAGCCAAAAACATTCAGTACTTC